These 13 T cell receptor beta chains share one sample of origin, sequenced in a study of shared clonotypes between healthy human individuals. TCRdb's table, derived via immunoSEQ multiplex PCR, lists solely in-frame clones and lacks some. The table includes fewer than 850,000 clones, about two thirds detected once. Sequencing was performed on memory CD4+ T cells sorted from blood. Sample subset: CD45RA-negative fraction. Receptors were obtained from a woman aged 30 to 39 in good health.

This clone was observed once. The chain is built from TRBV2 and TRBJ1-2; D is possibly TRBD1 (5 bases). There are 13 residues in the CDR3. The germline gives CDR1 SNHLY, CDR2 FYNNEI. V lost 1 base and J lost 5, with 8 bases in between. The CDR3 here is CASSEESGYGYTF. In DNA form, the CDR3 reads TGTGCCAGCAGTGAAGAATCAGGGTATGGCTACACCTTC.

V and J are TRBV6-5 and TRBJ2-7, with 7 bases that match TRBD1. The junction had 5 bases not matched to a gene; V was cut back by 7 bases and J by 2 bases. Germline assignment: CDR1 MNHEY and CDR2 SVGAGI. The CDR3 runs to 13 residues. CDR3 DNA sequence: TGTGCCAGCAAGCCAGGGGGAACCTACGAGCAGTACTTC. Its translation is CASKPGGTYEQYF.

This chain joins TRBV6-5 and TRBJ1-5; 8 bases are shared with TRBD1. Germline trimming cut 6 bases from V and 2 bases from J; bases unmatched to any gene: 6. CDR3 length equals 15 residues. Germline-derived CDR1 and CDR2 are MNHEY and SVGAGI. The CDR3 sequence is CASSRTGTGNQPQHF. In nucleotides, the CDR3 is TGTGCCAGCAGCCGGACAGGGACGGGCAATCAGCCCCAGCATTTT.

This clone has at least ten counts. V gene TRBV4-1 combines with J gene TRBJ1-1, with a weak D call TRBD1 (6 bases). The length of the CDR3 is 17 residues. V lost 6 bases, J lost 0 bases, and 20 bases lay in between. Germline V gene sequence: CDR1 MGHRA, CDR2 YSYEKL. The CDR3 region has the DNA TGCGCCAGCAGTAGGGGGGGGCTAGCGGCCATGAACACTGAAGCTTTCTTT. Residues: CASSRGGLAAMNTEAFF.

Only one count was recorded for this clone. The CDR3 here is CASSQPLAGVSYNEQFF. The CDR3 DNA reads as TGTGCCAGCAGCCAACCCCTAGCGGGAGTGTCCTACAATGAGCAGTTCTTC. The chain combines TRBV14 with TRBJ2-1; TRBD2 aligns across 10 bases. The CDR3 runs 17 residues. The ends lost 2 bases at V and 1 base at J; junction bases unmatched: 5. The V gene's germline CDR1 is SGHDN and CDR2 FVKESK.

The CDR3 nucleotides read TGTGCCAGCAGCCAAGATCTAGCCGGGGAGCTGTTTTTT. Protein sequence: CASSQDLAGELFF. The genes are TRBV14 and TRBJ2-2; D unresolved. Germline-derived CDR1 and CDR2 are SGHDN and FVKESK. V lost 0 bases, J lost 6 bases, and 5 bases lay in between. The CDR3 is 13 residues long.

The chain has TRBV2 and TRBJ2-3, with 10 bases that match TRBD2. Per the germline V gene, CDR1 is SNHLY and CDR2 is FYNNEI. The CDR3 consists of 15 residues. V shed 6 bases and J 3 bases; nucleotides not matched to a gene: 6. CDR3 DNA sequence: TGTGCCAGCAGCCCTAGCGGGAGCGAAACAGATACGCAGTATTTT. Its protein is CASSPSGSETDTQYF.

The chain couples TRBV10-3 to TRBJ2-7; a weak D match, TRBD1 (6 bases). The V gene's germline CDR1 is ENHRY and CDR2 SYGVKD. CDR3 length: 13 residues. Deletions cut 6 bases from V and 2 bases from J, with 11 bases between. The CDR3 DNA reads TGTGCCATCAGGAACGACAGGACCTACGAGCAGTACTTC. It specifies CAIRNDRTYEQYF.

The chain uses TRBV6-6 and TRBJ1-1; no clear D gene. The germline V gene encodes CDR1 MNHNY and CDR2 SVGAGI (reference sequence). V dropped 10 bases and J dropped 0 bases, with 12 bases sitting between them. This CDR3 has 13 amino acids. DNA of the CDR3: TGTGCCATCTCGCCGGCCTTGAACACTGAAGCTTTCTTT. This translates into CAISPALNTEAFF.

This chain links TRBV2 with TRBJ2-5; 9 positions agree with TRBD1. Per germline, CDR1 SNHLY and CDR2 FYNNEI. The CDR3 has 16 residues. The ends lost 1 base at V and 4 bases at J; junction bases unmatched: 7. CDR3 sequence: CASSEVGTGRRETQYF. DNA of the CDR3: TGTGCCAGCAGTGAAGTGGGGACAGGGAGGCGAGAGACCCAGTACTTC.

This clone was detected a few times. In the same sample, other DNA sequences code for this CDR3. The chain recombines TRBV6-1 with TRBJ1-5, with no clear D. Trimming took 2 bases from V and 5 from J, leaving 7 bases between them. There are 13 residues in the CDR3. Germline values: CDR1 MNHNS, CDR2 SASEGT. CDR3 loop: CASSETEDQPQHF. In nucleotides, the CDR3 is TGTGCCAGCAGTGAAACGGAGGATCAGCCCCAGCATTTT.

V usage is TRBV28 and J usage is TRBJ2-7, with unresolved D. V lost 5 bases and J 2 bases, leaving 13 bases between the germline ends. Per germline, CDR1 MDHEN and CDR2 SYDVKM. CDR3 length: 14 amino acids. DNA of the CDR3: TGTGCCAGCAGTGTCAGCCCCAACCCCTACGAGCAGTACTTC. Translating gives CASSVSPNPYEQYF.

V is TRBV2 and J is TRBJ2-1; 15 bases line up with TRBD2. The germline V gene has CDR1 SNHLY and CDR2 FYNNEI. V dropped 4 bases and J dropped 9; count of bases not matched to a gene: 7. This CDR3 is 16 amino acids long. Written as DNA, the CDR3 is TGTGCCAGCAGTGCCTGGACTAGCGGGAGGGGAAGTGAGCAGTTCTTC. It translates to CASSAWTSGRGSEQFF.